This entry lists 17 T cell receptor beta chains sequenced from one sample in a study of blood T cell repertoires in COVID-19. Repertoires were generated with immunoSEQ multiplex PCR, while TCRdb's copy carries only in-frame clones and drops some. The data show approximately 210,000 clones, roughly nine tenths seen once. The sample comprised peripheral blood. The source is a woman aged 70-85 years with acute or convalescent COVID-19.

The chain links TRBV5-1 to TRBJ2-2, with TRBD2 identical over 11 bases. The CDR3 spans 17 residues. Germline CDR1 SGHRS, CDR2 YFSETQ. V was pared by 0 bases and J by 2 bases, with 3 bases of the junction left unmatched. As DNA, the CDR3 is TGCGCCAGCAGCTTGGTAGCGGGAGGGCCAAACACCGGGGAGCTGTTTTTT. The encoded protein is CASSLVAGGPNTGELFF.

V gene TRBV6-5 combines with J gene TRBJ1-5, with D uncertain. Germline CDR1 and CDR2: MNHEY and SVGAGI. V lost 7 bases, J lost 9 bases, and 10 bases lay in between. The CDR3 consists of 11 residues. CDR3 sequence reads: CASMAAWPQHF. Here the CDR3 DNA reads TGTGCCAGCATGGCCGCCTGGCCCCAGCATTTT.

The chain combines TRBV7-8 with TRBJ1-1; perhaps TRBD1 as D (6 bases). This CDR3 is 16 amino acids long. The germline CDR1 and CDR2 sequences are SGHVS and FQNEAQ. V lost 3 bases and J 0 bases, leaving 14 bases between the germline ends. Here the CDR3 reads CASSFFKGEMNTEAFF. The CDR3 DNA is TGTGCCAGCAGCTTCTTCAAGGGGGAAATGAACACTGAAGCTTTCTTT.

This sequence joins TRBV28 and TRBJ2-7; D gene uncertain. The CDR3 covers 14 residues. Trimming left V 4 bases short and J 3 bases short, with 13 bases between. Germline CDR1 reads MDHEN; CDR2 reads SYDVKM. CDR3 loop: CASSSNYLVYEQYF. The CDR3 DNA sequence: TGTGCCAGCAGTTCGAACTACTTGGTCTACGAGCAGTACTTC.

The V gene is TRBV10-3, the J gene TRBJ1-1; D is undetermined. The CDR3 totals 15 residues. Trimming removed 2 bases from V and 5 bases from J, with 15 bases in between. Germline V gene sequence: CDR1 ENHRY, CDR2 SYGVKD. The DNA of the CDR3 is TGTGCCATCAGTGAGGGCACACCTTCGGGTACTGAAGCTTTCTTT. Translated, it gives CAISEGTPSGTEAFF.

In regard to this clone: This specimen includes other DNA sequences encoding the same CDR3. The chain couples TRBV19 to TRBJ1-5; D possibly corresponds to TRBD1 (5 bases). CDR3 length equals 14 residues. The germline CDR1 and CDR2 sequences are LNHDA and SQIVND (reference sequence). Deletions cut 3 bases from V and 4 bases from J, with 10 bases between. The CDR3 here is CASSIVGANQPQHF. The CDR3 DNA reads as TGTGCCAGTAGTATTGTAGGGGCTAATCAGCCCCAGCATTTT.

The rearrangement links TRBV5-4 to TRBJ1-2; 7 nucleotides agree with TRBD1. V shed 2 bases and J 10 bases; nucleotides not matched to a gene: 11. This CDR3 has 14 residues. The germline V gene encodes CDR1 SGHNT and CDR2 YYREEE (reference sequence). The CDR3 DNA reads TGTGCCAGCAGCTTAAAACCGACAGGGAACTTCTACACCTTC. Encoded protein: CASSLKPTGNFYTF. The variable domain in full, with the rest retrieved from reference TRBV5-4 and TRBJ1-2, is ETGVTQSPTHLIKTRGQQVTLRCSSQSGHNTVSWYQQALGQGPQFIFQYYREEENGRGNFPPRFSGLQFPNYSSELNVNALELDDSALYLCASSLKPTGNFYTFGSGTRLTVV.

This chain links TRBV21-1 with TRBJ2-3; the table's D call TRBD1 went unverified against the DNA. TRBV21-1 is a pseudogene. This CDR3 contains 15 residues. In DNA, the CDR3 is TGTGCCAGCAGCACCCGGGACAGGCACACAGATACGCAGTATTTT. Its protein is CASSTRDRHTDTQYF.

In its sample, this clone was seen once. The CDR3 protein is CASTPGPQATGLFF. The CDR3 nucleotides read TGTGCCAGCACCCCAGGCCCACAGGCGACGGGGCTGTTTTTT. V usage is TRBV28 and J usage is TRBJ2-2, with D possibly TRBD1 on 5 matching bases. The CDR3 totals 14 residues. The germline V gene has CDR1 MDHEN and CDR2 SYDVKM. V dropped 7 bases and J dropped 13 bases, with 22 bases sitting between them. The variable domain in full, completed from reference TRBV28 and TRBJ2-2, reads DVKVTQSSRYLVKRTGEKVFLECVQDMDHENMFWYRQDPGLGLRLIYFSYDVKMKEKGDIPEGYSVSREKKERFSLILESASTNQTSMYLCASTPGPQATGLFFGEGSRLTVL.

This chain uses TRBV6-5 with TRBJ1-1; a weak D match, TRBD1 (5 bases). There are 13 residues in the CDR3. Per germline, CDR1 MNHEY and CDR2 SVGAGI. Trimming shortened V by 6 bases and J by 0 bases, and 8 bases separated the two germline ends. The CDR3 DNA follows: TGTGCCAGCAGAACGACAGTGAACACTGAAGCTTTCTTT. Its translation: CASRTTVNTEAFF.

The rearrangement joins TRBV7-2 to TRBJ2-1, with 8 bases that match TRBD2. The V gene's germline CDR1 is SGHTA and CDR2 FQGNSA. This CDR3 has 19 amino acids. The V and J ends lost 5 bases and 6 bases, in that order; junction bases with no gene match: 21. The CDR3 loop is CASSRGSSGSLGAFNEQFF. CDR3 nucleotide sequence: TGTGCCAGCAGCCGGGGATCTAGCGGGTCCCTGGGGGCCTTCAATGAGCAGTTCTTC.

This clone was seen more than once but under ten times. Here the CDR3 DNA reads TGCGCCAGCAGCTTGAGCGGGGTAGGGAACTATGGCTACACCTTC. Protein product: CASSLSGVGNYGYTF. V is TRBV5-1 and J is TRBJ1-2; D is unclear. V was clipped by 1 base and J by 2 bases, with 12 bases between them. In germline, CDR1 is SGHRS, CDR2 YFSETQ. The CDR3 consists of 15 residues.

The CDR3 coding sequence is TGTGCCAGCAGTTCCAACGCAGGGCTCCAGCATTTT. Its translation is CASSSNAGLQHF. The V gene is TRBV6-6, the J gene TRBJ1-5; possibly TRBD1 for D (5 bases). The CDR3 totals 12 residues. Germline CDR1 is MNHNY and CDR2 is SVGAGI (reference sequence). V dropped 4 bases and J dropped 12 bases, with 13 bases sitting between them.

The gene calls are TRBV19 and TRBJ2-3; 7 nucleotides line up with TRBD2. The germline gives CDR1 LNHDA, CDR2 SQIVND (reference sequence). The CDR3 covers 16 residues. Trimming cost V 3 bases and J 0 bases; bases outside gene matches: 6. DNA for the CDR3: TGTGCCAGTAGTATCCCTAGCGGAGGAAGCACAGATACGCAGTATTTT. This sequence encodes CASSIPSGGSTDTQYF.

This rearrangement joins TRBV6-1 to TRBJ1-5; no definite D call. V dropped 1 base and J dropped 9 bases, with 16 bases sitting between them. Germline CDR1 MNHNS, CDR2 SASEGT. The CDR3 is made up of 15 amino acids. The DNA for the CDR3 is TGTGCCAGCAGTGAAGGGACGGGGTCCAAGGGGCCCCAGCATTTT. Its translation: CASSEGTGSKGPQHF.

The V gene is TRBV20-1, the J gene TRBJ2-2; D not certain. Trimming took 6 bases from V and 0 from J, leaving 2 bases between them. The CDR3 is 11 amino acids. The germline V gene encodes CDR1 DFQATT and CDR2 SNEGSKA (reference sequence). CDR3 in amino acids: CSAANTGELFF. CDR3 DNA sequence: TGCAGTGCCGCGAACACCGGGGAGCTGTTTTTT.

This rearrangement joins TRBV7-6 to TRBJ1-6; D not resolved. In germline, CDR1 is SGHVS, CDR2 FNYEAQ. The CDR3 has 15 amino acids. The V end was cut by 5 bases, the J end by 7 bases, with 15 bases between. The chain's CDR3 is CASSPVGGRNSPLHF. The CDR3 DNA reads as TGTGCCAGCAGCCCCGTTGGCGGGCGGAATTCACCCCTCCACTTT.